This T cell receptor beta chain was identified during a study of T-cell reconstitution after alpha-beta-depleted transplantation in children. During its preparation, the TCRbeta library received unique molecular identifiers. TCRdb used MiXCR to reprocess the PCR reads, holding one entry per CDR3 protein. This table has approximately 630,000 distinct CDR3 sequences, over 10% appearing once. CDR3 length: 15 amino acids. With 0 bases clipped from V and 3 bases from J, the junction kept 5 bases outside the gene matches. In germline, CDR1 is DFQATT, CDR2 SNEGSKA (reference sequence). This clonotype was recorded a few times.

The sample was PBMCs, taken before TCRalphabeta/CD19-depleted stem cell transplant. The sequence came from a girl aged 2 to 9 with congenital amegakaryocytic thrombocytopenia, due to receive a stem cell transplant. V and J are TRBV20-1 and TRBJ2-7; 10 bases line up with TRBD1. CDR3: CSAREGTGVFYEQYF. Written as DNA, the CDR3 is TGCAGTGCTAGAGAAGGGACAGGGGTTTTCTACGAGCAGTACTTC.